One and the same sample provided the 13 T cell receptor beta chains below, sequenced in a study of blood T cell repertoires in COVID-19. Data came from immunoSEQ multiplex PCR; TCRdb stores just in-frame clones and leaves some out. The table includes 80,000 to 95,000 clones, about 85% detected once. Material for sequencing was peripheral blood. Every receptor here comes from a man older than 75 with acute or convalescent COVID-19.

J is TRBJ1-6 and V is TRBV4-1, with a weak D call TRBD1 (5 bases). The CDR3 is made up of 16 amino acids. CDR1 MGHRA and CDR2 YSYEKL come from the germline V gene. Trimming took 0 bases from V and 1 from J, leaving 7 bases between them. The CDR3 nucleotides are TGCGCCAGCAGCCAAGATAAGGGGTCCTATAATTCACCCCTCCACTTT. It encodes CASSQDKGSYNSPLHF.

The chain employs TRBV14 and TRBJ1-1; TRBD1 agrees at 8 bases. Trimming took 3 bases from V and 3 from J; bases not matched to a gene: 6. The CDR3 covers 15 residues. Germline CDR1 is SGHDN and CDR2 is FVKESK. For the CDR3, the DNA is TGTGCCAGCAGCCACGTGGACAGGGTTGACACTGAAGCTTTCTTT. This gives the protein CASSHVDRVDTEAFF.

The V and J genes are TRBV6-5 and TRBJ2-1; 9 bases map to TRBD1. V lost 8 bases, J lost 3 bases, and 5 bases stayed unmatched. The germline gives CDR1 MNHEY, CDR2 SVGAGI. This CDR3 has 14 residues. The CDR3 spells CASARDRVYNEQFF. The CDR3 DNA is TGTGCCAGCGCCCGGGACAGGGTCTACAATGAGCAGTTCTTC.

This sequence joins TRBV18 and TRBJ2-3; D might be TRBD2 (6 bases). V was trimmed by 6 bases and J by 0 bases, leaving 13 bases between them. There are 15 residues in the CDR3. The germline CDR1 and CDR2 sequences are KGHSH and LQKENI. CDR3 nucleotide sequence: TGTGCCAGCTCCCCGGAGGGCAGAAGCACAGATACGCAGTATTTT. Its translation is CASSPEGRSTDTQYF.

This chain connects TRBV30 to TRBJ1-5; D is ambiguous. The germline CDR1 and CDR2 sequences are GTSNPN and SVGIG (reference sequence). The CDR3 extends over 16 amino acids. Trimming pared 0 bases from V and 2 bases from J, leaving 14 bases between. CDR3 in amino acids: CAWSVPAVGGNQPQHF. The CDR3 bases are TGTGCCTGGAGTGTACCCGCGGTAGGTGGCAATCAGCCCCAGCATTTT.

CDR3 in amino acids: CASSVLAAGGADTQYF. The CDR3 DNA sequence: TGTGCCAGCAGCGTCCTGGCAGCGGGAGGAGCAGATACGCAGTATTTT. The genes are TRBV28 and TRBJ2-3; 9 nucleotides line up with TRBD2. V was pared by 6 bases and J by 4 bases, with 11 bases of the junction left unmatched. This CDR3 is 16 amino acids long. From germline, CDR1 is MDHEN and CDR2 SYDVKM.

The V gene is TRBV4-3, the J gene TRBJ2-7; 9 positions agree with TRBD1. The germline V gene has CDR1 LGHNA and CDR2 YSLEER. Trimming cost V 5 bases and J 4 bases; bases outside gene matches: 9. The CDR3 loop spans 15 amino acids. The CDR3 sequence is CASSKITGGEYEQYF. The DNA of the CDR3 is TGCGCCAGCAGCAAAATCACAGGGGGCGAGTACGAGCAGTACTTC.

This clone was counted once. The rearrangement joins TRBV7-8 to TRBJ1-1; the match to TRBD1 covers 7 bases. The CDR3 has 15 amino acids. The V gene's germline CDR1 is SGHVS and CDR2 FQNEAQ. Germline trimming cut 1 base from V and 1 base from J; bases unmatched to any gene: 3. The CDR3 DNA reads TGTGCCAGCAGCTTAGGACAGGGACAGAACACTGAAGCTTTCTTT. Amino acids: CASSLGQGQNTEAFF.

The rearrangement links TRBV2 to TRBJ2-7, with 12 bases matching TRBD2. The CDR3 is made up of 14 amino acids. Trimming took 6 bases from V and 2 from J; bases not matched to a gene: 2. The germline CDR1 and CDR2 sequences are SNHLY and FYNNEI. CDR3 sequence (DNA): TGTGCCAGCAGACTAGCGGGAGGTCCCTACGAGCAGTACTTC. Amino acid sequence: CASRLAGGPYEQYF.

This chain uses TRBV15 with TRBJ2-7; the match to TRBD1 covers 10 bases. V lost 0 bases, J lost 0 bases, and 17 bases stayed unmatched. This CDR3 is built from 21 residues. CDR1 is LNHNV, CDR2 YYDKDF, per germline (reference sequence). The CDR3 here is CATSRDRQTGGLGLSSYEQYF. In DNA, the CDR3 is TGTGCCACCAGCAGAGATCGGCAGACAGGGGGCTTAGGACTTAGCTCCTACGAGCAGTACTTC.

The chain couples TRBV9 to TRBJ2-2; TRBD2 is a possible D gene (5 bases). This CDR3 contains 15 residues. Germline V gene sequence: CDR1 SGDLS, CDR2 YYNGEE. V lost 0 bases to trimming and J lost 1 base, with 7 bases between them. The CDR3 sequence is CASSVGGGNTGELFF. Here the CDR3 DNA reads TGTGCCAGCAGCGTAGGCGGAGGGAACACCGGGGAGCTGTTTTTT.

This clone showed up just a few times. The rearrangement joins TRBV5-6 to TRBJ1-2; the D gene is possibly TRBD1 (5 bases). The CDR3 is made up of 15 amino acids. The germline V gene encodes CDR1 SGHDT and CDR2 YYEEEE. V lost 0 bases to trimming and J lost 3 bases, with 12 bases between them. The CDR3 here is CASSLVGEGDYGYTF. The CDR3, as DNA: TGTGCCAGCAGCTTGGTTGGAGAAGGGGACTATGGCTACACCTTC.

The chain carries TRBV5-5 and TRBJ2-3; 10 positions agree with TRBD1. With V trimmed by 2 bases and J by 3 bases, 3 bases remained unmatched. The CDR3 covers 15 residues. Germline-derived CDR1 and CDR2 are SGHKS and YYEKEE (reference sequence). The CDR3 sequence: CASSFWTGGTDTQYF. The CDR3 coding sequence is TGTGCCAGCAGCTTCTGGACAGGGGGTACAGATACGCAGTATTTT.